Below, one T cell receptor beta chain is given with its context. Its antigen is as yet unknown. Exclusion of a patient resulted from uncontrolled infection, other autoimmune disease, pregnancy or lactation. PBMCs were derived from about 9.1 ml fresh peripheral blood. The sample belongs to a study of T cells in Graves' hyperthyroidism and ophthalmopathy. Regions amplified from RNA transcripts were the TCR beta CDR3 regions. Carried out on the TCR CDR3, a first-round RT-PCR used the HTBI primer set. Using its own MiXCR run on the multiplex PCR reads, TCRdb lists one record per CDR3 protein. The sample carries fewer than 650,000 distinct CDR3 sequences, approximately 15% recorded once. General study points: Model predictions of ophthalmopathy came a median around 6.5 months before onset. Blood also carried most thyroid clonotypes expanded above 0.001.

CDR3 size: 14 residues. Deletions cut 5 bases from V and 4 bases from J, with 14 bases between. Germline V gene data show CDR1 as MDHEN and CDR2 as SYDVKM. The rearrangement uses TRBV28 and TRBJ1-1; D not resolved. The TCR originated in a woman in her thirties or forties with Graves' ophthalmopathy. Specimen: blood. CDR3 residues: CASSPTFPSTEAFF. The CDR3 coding sequence is TGTGCCAGCAGTCCCACCTTCCCCAGCACTGAAGCTTTCTTT. The variable domain in full, with the rest retrieved from reference TRBV28 and TRBJ1-1, is DVKVTQSSRYLVKRTGEKVFLECVQDMDHENMFWYRQDPGLGLRLIYFSYDVKMKEKGDIPEGYSVSREKKERFSLILESASTNQTSMYLCASSPTFPSTEAFFGQGTRLTVV.